The following is a T cell receptor (beta chain) sequence with its context. Its antigen is unidentified. The study made its TCR cDNA through 5'RACE template switching. That step introduced a universal primer site along with UMIs. Each CDR3 protein gets one entry after TCRdb re-called the 5' RACE reads with MiXCR. This sample yields 500,000 to 650,000 distinct CDR3 sequences, of which roughly a sixth are seen a single time; roughly 17% belongs to the top ten. The source of the sample is a study of T cells after yellow fever vaccination. Study details: Preparation of the low-cell-number fractions used SMART-Seq v4 Ultra Low Input.

The CDR3 totals 15 residues. V shed 0 bases and J shed 6 bases, with 16 bases lying between them. From germline, CDR1 is SGHNT and CDR2 YYREEE (reference sequence). General study findings and limits: There was a possibility that FACS-sorted repertoires contained abundant clonotypes contaminating from the bulk population.

This specimen was PBMCs, taken more than 4 days after the first yellow fever vaccination. This receptor was obtained from a man aged 18-30 years who received the YFV17D yellow fever vaccine. This chain connects TRBV5-4 to TRBJ2-7, with D perhaps matching TRBD1 (5 bases). For the CDR3, the DNA is TGTGCCAGCAGCTTGGACCGGCAGGGATCCCGCGAGCAGTACTTC. Amino acid sequence: CASSLDRQGSREQYF.